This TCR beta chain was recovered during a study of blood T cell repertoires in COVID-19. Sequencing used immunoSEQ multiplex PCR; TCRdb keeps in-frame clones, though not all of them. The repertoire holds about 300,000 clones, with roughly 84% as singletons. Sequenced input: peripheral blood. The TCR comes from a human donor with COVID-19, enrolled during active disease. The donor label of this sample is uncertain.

The CDR3 loop is CSVEVSQVPYEQYF. DNA for the CDR3: TGCAGCGTTGAAGTAAGTCAGGTACCCTACGAGCAGTACTTC. The gene calls are TRBV29-1 and TRBJ2-7; D remains unclear. This CDR3 has 14 amino acids. CDR1 is SQVTM, CDR2 ANQGSEA, per germline. Trimming pared 1 base from V and 2 bases from J, leaving 12 bases between.